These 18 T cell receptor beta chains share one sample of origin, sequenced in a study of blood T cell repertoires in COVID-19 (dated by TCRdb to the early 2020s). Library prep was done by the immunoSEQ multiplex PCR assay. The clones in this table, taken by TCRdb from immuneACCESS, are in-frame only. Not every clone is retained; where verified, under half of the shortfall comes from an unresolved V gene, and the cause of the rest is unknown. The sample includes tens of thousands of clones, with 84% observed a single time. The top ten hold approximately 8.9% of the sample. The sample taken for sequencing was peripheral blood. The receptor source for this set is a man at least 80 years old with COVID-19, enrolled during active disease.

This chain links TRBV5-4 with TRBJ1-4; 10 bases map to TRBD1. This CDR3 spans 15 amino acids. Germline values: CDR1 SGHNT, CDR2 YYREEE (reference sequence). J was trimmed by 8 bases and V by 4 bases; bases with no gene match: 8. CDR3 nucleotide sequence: TGTGCCAGCAGCAGCCGGGACAGGGGTGGGGAAAAACTGTTTTTT. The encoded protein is CASSSRDRGGEKLFF.

The CDR3 DNA reads TGTGCCAGCAGCCGCGGGACCGCTGGGGCCAACGTCCTGACTTTC. Translated, it gives CASSRGTAGANVLTF. The rearrangement links TRBV11-2 to TRBJ2-6; possible D gene TRBD2, 6 bases. The CDR3 totals 15 residues. V was shortened by 5 bases and J by 2 bases, with 10 bases between the two germline ends. CDR1 and CDR2 (germline): SGHAT, FQNNGV.

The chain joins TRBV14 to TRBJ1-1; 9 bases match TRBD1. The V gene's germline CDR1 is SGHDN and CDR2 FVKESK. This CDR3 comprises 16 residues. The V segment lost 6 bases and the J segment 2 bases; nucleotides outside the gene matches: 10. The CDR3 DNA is TGTGCCAGCAGTATCACCGGGACAGGGAAAAACACTGAAGCTTTCTTT. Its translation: CASSITGTGKNTEAFF.

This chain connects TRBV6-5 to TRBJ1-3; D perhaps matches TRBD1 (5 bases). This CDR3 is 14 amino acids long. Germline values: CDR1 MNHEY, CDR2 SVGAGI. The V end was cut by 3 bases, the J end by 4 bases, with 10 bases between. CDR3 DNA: TGTGCCAGCAGTTATCGGGACTCGGGAAACACCATATATTTT. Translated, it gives CASSYRDSGNTIYF.

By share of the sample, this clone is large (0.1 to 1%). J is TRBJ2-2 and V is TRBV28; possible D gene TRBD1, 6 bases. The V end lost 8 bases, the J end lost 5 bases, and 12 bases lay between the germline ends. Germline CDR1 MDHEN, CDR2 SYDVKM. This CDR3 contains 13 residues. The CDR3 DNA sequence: TGTGCCAGCGGGGGAAGGGGGACCGGGGAGCTGTTTTTT. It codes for CASGGRGTGELFF.

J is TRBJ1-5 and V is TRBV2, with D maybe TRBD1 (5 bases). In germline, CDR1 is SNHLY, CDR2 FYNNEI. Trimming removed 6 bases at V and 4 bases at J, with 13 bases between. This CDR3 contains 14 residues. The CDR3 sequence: CASRGGGANQPQHF. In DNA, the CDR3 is TGTGCCAGCAGAGGCGGGGGAGCGAATCAGCCCCAGCATTTT.

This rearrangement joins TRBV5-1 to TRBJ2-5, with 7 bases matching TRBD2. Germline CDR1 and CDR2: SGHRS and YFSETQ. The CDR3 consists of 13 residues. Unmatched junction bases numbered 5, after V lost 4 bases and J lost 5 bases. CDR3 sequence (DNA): TGCGCCAGCAGCAGGGACTATCCGGAGACCCAGTACTTC. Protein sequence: CASSRDYPETQYF.

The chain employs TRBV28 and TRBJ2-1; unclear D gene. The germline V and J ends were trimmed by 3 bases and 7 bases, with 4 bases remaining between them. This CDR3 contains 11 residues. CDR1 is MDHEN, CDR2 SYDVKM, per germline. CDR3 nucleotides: TGTGCCAGCAGTTTGAGAAATGAGCAGTTCTTC. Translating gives CASSLRNEQFF.

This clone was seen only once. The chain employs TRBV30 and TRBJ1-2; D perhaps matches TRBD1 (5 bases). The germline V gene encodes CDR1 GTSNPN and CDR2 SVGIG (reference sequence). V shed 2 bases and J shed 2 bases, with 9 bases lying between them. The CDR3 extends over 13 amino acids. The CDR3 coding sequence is TGTGCCTGGAGTTTTCAGGGCAACTATGGCTACACCTTC. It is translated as CAWSFQGNYGYTF.

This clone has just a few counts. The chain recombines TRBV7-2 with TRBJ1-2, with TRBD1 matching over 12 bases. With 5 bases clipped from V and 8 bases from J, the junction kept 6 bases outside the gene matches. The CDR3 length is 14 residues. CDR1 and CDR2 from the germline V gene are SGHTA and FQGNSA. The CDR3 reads CASSRDRGQGGYTF. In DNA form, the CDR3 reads TGTGCCAGCAGCCGGGACAGGGGGCAAGGGGGCTACACCTTC.

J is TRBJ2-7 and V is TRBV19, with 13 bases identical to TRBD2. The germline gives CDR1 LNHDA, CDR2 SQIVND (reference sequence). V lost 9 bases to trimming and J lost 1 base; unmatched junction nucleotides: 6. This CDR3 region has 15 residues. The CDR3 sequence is CASRTSGGFSYEQYF. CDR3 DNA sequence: TGTGCCAGCAGGACTAGCGGGGGTTTTTCCTACGAGCAGTACTTC.

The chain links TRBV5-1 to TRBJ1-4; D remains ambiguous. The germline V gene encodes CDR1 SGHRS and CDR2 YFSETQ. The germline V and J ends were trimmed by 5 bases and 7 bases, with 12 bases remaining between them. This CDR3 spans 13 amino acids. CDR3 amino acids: CASSIGGGEKLFF. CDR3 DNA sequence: TGCGCCAGCAGTATCGGAGGCGGTGAAAAACTGTTTTTT. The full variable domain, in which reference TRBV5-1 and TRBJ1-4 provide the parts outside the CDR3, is KAGVTQTPRYLIKTRGQQVTLSCSPISGHRSVSWYQQTPGQGLQFLFEYFSETQRNKGNFPGRFSGRQFSNSRSEMNVSTLELGDSALYLCASSIGGGEKLFFGSGTQLSVL.

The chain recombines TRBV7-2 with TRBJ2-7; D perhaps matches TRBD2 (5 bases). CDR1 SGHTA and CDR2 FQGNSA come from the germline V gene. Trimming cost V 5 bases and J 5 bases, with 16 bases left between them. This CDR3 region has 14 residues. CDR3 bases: TGTGCCAGCAGCATACTAGGTGCTAGGGACGAGCAGTACTTC. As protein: CASSILGARDEQYF.

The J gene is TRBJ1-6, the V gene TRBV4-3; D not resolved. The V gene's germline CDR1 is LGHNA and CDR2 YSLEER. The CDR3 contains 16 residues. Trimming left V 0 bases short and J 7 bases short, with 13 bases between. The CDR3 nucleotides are TGCGCCAGCAGCCAAGATAGCGGACGTTCGAATTCACCCCTCCACTTT. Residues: CASSQDSGRSNSPLHF.

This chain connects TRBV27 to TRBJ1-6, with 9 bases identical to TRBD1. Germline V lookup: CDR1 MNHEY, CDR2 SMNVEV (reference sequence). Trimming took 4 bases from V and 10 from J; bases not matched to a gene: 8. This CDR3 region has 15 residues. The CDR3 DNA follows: TGTGCCAGCAGTTGGCGGACAGGGGAAGGCTCACCCCTCCACTTT. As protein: CASSWRTGEGSPLHF.

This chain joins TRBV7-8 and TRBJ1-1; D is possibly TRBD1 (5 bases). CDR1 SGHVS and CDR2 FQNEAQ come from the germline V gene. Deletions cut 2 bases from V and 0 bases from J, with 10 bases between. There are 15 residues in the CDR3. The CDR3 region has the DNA TGTGCCAGCAGCTTACCAGGGAGGTTGAACACTGAAGCTTTCTTT. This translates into CASSLPGRLNTEAFF.

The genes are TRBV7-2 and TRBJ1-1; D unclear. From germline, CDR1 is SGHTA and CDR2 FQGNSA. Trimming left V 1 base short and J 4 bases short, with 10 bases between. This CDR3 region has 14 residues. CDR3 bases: TGTGCCAGCAGCTTAGATTTCAGTCGCACTGAAGCTTTCTTT. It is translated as CASSLDFSRTEAFF.

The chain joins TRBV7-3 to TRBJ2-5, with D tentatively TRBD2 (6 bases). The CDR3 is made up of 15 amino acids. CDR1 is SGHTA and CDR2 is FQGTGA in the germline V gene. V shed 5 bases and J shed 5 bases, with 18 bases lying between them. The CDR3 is CASSPTGGLRETQYF. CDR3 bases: TGTGCCAGCAGCCCGACTGGGGGGTTAAGGGAGACCCAGTACTTC. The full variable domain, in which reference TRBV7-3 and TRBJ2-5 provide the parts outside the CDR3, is GAGVSQTPSNKVTEKGKYVELRCDPISGHTALYWYRQSLGQGPEFLIYFQGTGAADDSGLPNDRFFAVRPEGSVSTLKIQRTERGDSAVYLCASSPTGGLRETQYFGPGTRLLVL.